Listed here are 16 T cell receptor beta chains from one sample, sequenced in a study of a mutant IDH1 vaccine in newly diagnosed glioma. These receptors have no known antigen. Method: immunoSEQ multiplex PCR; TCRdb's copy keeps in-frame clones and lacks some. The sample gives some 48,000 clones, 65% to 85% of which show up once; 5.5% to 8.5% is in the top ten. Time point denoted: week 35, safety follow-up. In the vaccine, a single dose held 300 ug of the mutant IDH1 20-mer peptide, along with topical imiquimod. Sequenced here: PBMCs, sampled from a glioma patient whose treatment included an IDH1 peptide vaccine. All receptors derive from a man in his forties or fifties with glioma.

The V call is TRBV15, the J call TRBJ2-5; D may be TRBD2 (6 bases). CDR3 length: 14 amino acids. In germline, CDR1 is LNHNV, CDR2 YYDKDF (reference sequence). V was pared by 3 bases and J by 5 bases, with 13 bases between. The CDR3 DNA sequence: TGTGCCACCAGCAGGGGAGGTTACGGGGAGACCCAGTACTTC. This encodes CATSRGGYGETQYF.

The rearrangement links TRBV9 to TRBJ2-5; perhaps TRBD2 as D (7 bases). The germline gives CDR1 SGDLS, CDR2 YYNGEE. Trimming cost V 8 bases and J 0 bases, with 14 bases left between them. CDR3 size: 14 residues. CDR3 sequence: CASQGGGHQETQYF. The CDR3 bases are TGTGCCAGTCAGGGCGGGGGCCACCAAGAGACCCAGTACTTC.

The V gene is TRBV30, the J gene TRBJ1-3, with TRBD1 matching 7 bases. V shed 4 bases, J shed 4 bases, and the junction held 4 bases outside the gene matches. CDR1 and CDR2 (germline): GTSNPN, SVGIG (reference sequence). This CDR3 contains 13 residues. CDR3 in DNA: TGTGCCTGGACAACAGGGGTCGGAAACACCATATATTTT. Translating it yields CAWTTGVGNTIYF.

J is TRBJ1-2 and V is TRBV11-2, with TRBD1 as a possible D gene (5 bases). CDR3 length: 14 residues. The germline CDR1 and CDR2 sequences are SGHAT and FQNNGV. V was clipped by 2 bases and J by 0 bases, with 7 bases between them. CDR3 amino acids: CASSLMTANYGYTF. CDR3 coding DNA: TGTGCCAGCAGCTTAATGACAGCTAACTATGGCTACACCTTC. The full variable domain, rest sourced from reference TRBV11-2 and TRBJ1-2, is EAGVAQSPRYKIIEKRQSVAFWCNPISGHATLYWYQQILGQGPKLLIQFQNNGVVDDSQLPKDRFSAERLKGVDSTLKIQPAKLEDSAVYLCASSLMTANYGYTFGSGTRLTVV.

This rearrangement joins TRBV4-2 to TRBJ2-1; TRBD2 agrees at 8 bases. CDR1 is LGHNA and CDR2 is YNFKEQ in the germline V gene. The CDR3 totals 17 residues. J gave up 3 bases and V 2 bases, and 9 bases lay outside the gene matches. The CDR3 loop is CASSQKIGGALYNEQFF. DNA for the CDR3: TGTGCCAGCAGCCAAAAAATCGGGGGGGCACTCTACAATGAGCAGTTCTTC.

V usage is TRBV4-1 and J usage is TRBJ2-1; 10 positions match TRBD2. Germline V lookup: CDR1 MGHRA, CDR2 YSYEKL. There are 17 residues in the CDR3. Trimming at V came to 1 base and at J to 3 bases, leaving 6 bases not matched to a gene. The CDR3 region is CASSQGGAGGLYNEQFF. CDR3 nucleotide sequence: TGCGCCAGCAGCCAAGGGGGAGCGGGGGGGCTCTACAATGAGCAGTTCTTC.

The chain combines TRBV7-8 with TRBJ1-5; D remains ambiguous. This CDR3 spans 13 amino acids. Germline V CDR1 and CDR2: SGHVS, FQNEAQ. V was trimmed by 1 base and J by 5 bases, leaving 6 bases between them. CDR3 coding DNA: TGTGCCAGCAGCTTAGTCGAGGATCAGCCCCAGCATTTT. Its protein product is CASSLVEDQPQHF.

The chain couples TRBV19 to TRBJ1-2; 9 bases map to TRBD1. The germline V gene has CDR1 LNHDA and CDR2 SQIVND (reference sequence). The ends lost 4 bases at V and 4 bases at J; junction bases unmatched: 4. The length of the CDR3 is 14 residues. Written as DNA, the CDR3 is TGTGCCAGTAGTAGGGACAGGGCGTCCTATGGCTACACCTTC. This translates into CASSRDRASYGYTF.

This CDR3 is CASSLTQTGGGLNTGELFF. In nucleotides, the CDR3 is TGTGCCAGCAGTTTAACCCAGACAGGGGGCGGTTTGAACACCGGGGAGCTGTTTTTT. V and J are TRBV27 and TRBJ2-2, with 10 bases matching TRBD1. Germline V CDR1 and CDR2: MNHEY, SMNVEV (reference sequence). The length of the CDR3 is 19 residues. V lost 2 bases and J lost 1; bases outside the gene matches: 10.

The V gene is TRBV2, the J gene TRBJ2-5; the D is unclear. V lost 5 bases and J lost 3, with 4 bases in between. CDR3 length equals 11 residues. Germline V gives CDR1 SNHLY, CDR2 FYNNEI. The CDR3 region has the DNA TGTGCCAGCAGTTACAAAGAGACCCAGTACTTC. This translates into CASSYKETQYF.

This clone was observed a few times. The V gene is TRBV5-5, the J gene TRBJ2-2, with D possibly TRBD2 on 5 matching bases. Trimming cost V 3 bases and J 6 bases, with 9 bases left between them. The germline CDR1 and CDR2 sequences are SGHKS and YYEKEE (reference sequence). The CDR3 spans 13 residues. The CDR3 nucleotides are TGTGCCAGCAGCTCGGGATTTGCCGGGGAGCTGTTTTTT. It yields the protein CASSSGFAGELFF. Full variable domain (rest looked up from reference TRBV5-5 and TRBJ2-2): DAGVTQSPTHLIKTRGQQVTLRCSPISGHKSVSWYQQVLGQGPQFIFQYYEKEERGRGNFPDRFSARQFPNYSSELNVNALLLGDSALYLCASSSGFAGELFFGEGSRLTVL.

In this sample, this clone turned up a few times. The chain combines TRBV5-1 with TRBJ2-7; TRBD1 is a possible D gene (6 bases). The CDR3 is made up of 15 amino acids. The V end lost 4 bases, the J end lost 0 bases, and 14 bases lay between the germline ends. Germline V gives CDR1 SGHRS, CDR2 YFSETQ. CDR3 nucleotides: TGCGCCAGCAGCGTAGGACAGACGTCCTCCTACGAGCAGTACTTC. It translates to CASSVGQTSSYEQYF.

CDR3 DNA sequence: TGTGCCAGCAGCTTATCGAACAACTATGGCTACACCTTC. It translates to CASSLSNNYGYTF. The rearrangement links TRBV7-9 to TRBJ1-2, with unresolved D. The CDR3 covers 13 residues. Deletions cut 2 bases from V and 2 bases from J, with 6 bases between. Germline assignment: CDR1 SEHNR and CDR2 FQNEAQ (reference sequence).

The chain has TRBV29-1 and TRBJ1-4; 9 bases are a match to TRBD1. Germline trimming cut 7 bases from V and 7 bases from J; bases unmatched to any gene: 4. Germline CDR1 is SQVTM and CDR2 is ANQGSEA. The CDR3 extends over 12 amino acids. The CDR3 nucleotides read TGCAGCGCCGGGACAGGGACTGAAAAACTGTTTTTT. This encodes CSAGTGTEKLFF. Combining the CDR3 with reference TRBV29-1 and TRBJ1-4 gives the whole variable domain SAVISQKPSRDICQRGTSLTIQCQVDSQVTMMFWYRQQPGQSLTLIATANQGSEATYESGFVIDKFPISRPNLTFSTLTVSNMSPEDSSIYLCSAGTGTEKLFFGSGTQLSVL.

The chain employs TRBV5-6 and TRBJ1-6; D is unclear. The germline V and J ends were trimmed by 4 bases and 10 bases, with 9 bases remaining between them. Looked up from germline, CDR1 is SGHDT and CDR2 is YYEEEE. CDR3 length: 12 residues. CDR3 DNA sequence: TGTGCCAGCAGCGGCCTAGGCTCACCCCTCCACTTT. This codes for CASSGLGSPLHF.

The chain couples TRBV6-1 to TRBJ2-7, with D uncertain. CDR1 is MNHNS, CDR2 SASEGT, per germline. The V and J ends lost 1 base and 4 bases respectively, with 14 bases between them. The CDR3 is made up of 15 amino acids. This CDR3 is CASSEVFIGPYEQYF. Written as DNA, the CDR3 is TGTGCCAGCAGTGAAGTGTTCATAGGGCCTTACGAGCAGTACTTC.